Listed here is a single T cell receptor beta chain. The specificity of this receptor is unknown. No clone much larger than this one lies a single base away; base qualities are absent. Taken with the paper, the label for time point translates to: baseline before oral tofacitinib. From alopecia areata patients, peripheral blood was collected along with lesional scalp punch biopsies. PBMCs were isolated by density centrifugation and stained for CD3, CD4 and CD8, after which CD4+ and CD8+ T cells were sorted on a FACSAria. The receptor library was made with the immunoSEQ multiplex PCR assay. To provide template for TCR sequencing, every sample had RNA extracted and reverse transcribed into cDNA. First-strand cDNA was synthesized with SuperScript III using a 2:1 mix of oligo-dT and random hexamers. Amplification bias was assessed with a synthetic immune receptor repertoire, and residual bias was removed computationally. The study's own analysis went as follows. Raw reads were preprocessed to remove errors, and CDR3 was defined according to IMGT conventions as the region from the conserved cysteine to phenylalanine. Clonality was calculated as 1 minus Shannon entropy normalized by log2 of the number of productive unique TCRs. Whether each scalp clone was CD4 or CD8 was inferred by checking scalp TCRbeta sequences against the CD4 and CD8 repertoires from sorted blood. TCRdb took over this immuneACCESS table, retaining in-frame rearrangements with V and J assigned. Such tables are incomplete; in checked studies, under half of the missing clones stem from an unresolved V gene, and the remainder is unexplained. V and J calls and clone size are given by that table; D and trimming were obtained from the DNA. Here the sample has under 300,000 clones; around two thirds occur a single time. The ten biggest clones cover 0.95% to 1.5% of the sample.

This specimen comes from a study of CD8+ T cells in alopecia areata (dated by TCRdb to about 2018). Regarding the research as a whole: The treated patients, all with moderate-to-severe alopecia areata, were enrolled in an open-label pilot trial of oral tofacitinib given at 5 to 10 mg twice daily. Patients received tofacitinib for 6 to 18 months and were then followed off drug for 6 months to check for delayed response and recurrence. In both human patients and the C3H/HeJ mouse model, the study applied high-throughput TCRbeta sequencing to look at T cell clonal expansion in alopecia areata. Scalp tissue and sorted CD4+ and CD8+ peripheral blood T cells from patchy and totalis/universalis alopecia areata patients and from healthy controls were covered by human TCRbeta sequencing. Biopsies were taken from tofacitinib-treated patients at baseline and at 4 and 24 weeks of treatment, and a later scalp biopsy was taken in several of the tofacitinib-treated patients. Clonality in the scalp was compared among normal scalp (n=4), patchy alopecia areata scalp (n=8), and alopecia totalis/universalis scalp (n=8). RNA came from the PAXgene miRNA kit for fixed scalp, the miRNeasy kit for PBMCs, and the RNeasy kit for mouse skin. TCRbeta CDR3 regions were amplified by immunoSEQ multiplex PCR using 35 Vbeta forward and 13 Jbeta reverse primers.

Here is what the overall study found, with its caveats: Unlike mouse skin, which is dominated by gammadelta T cells, normal human skin has resident alphabeta T cells that are also sequenced, and this complicates analysis of the scalp TCR repertoire. Shared TCR sequences between patients were less evident than in mice, which may be partly attributable to HLA diversity in the patient population. Higher clonality and more expanded CD8+ clones were observed in lesional scalp than in normal scalp, particularly in alopecia totalis/universalis, a finding suggestive of antigenic drive.

This TCR was sampled from a human donor with alopecia areata. Sequenced material: CD4+ T cells sorted from blood, taken at week 0.

The CDR3 is CASRPGRDIQYF. The bases are TGTGCCAGCAGGCCGGGTAGAGACATTCAGTACTTC. The chain joins TRBV2 to TRBJ2-4; the D gene cannot be resolved reliably. CDR1 and CDR2 are drawn from the germline V gene: SNHLY, FYNNEI. The CDR3 goes from the cysteine to the phenylalanine over 12 residues. The only DNA kept is the CDR3, 36 bases in frame from the first base. V is clipped by 6 bases and J by 8 bases, and the sequence between their germline boundaries is 11 bases long.